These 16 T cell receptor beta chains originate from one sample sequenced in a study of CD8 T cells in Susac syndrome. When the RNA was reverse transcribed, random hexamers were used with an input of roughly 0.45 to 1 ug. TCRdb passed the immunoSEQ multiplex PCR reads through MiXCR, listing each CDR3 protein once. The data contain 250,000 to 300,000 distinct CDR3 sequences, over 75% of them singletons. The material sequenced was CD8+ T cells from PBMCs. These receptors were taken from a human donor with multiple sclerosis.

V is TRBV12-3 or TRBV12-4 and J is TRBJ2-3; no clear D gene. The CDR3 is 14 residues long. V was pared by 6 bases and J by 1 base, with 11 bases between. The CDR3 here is CASSKSAGTDTQYF. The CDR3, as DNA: TGTGCCAGCAGCAAAAGCGCGGGCACAGATACGCAGTATTTT.

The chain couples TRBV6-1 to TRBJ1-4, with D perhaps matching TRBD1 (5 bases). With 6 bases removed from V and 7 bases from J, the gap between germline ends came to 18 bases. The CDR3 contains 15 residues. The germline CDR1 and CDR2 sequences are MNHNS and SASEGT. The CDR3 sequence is CASRSGRLGGEKLFF. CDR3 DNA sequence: TGTGCCAGCAGGTCGGGGCGGCTGGGAGGTGAAAAACTGTTTTTT.

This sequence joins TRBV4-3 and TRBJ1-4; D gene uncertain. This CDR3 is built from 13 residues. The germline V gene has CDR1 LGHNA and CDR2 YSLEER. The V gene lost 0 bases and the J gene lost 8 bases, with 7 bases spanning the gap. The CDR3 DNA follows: TGCGCCAGCAGCCAAGACAGATTGGAAAAACTGTTTTTT. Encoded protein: CASSQDRLEKLFF.

CDR3 sequence (DNA): TGTGCCAGCAGTTACGCGGTCCCGGGAGGAGAGCAGTACTTC. It is translated as CASSYAVPGGEQYF. This chain joins TRBV27 and TRBJ2-7; 7 positions agree with TRBD2. CDR1 MNHEY and CDR2 SMNVEV come from the germline V gene (reference sequence). This CDR3 is 14 amino acids long. Trimming at V came to 4 bases and at J to 7 bases, leaving 10 bases not matched to a gene.

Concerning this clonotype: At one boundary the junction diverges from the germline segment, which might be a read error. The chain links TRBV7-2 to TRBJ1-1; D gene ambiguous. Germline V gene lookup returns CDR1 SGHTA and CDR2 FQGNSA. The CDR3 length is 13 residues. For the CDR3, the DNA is TGTGCCAACAGCTTAGTACGCGGGAGTGAAGCTTTCTTT. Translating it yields CANSLVRGSEAFF.

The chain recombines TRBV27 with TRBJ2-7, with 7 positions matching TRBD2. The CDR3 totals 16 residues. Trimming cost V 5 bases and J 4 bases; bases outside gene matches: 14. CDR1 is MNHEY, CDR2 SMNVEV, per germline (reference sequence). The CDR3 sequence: CASSKLAPRPPYEQYF. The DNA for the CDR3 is TGTGCCAGCAGTAAACTAGCGCCAAGACCACCGTACGAGCAGTACTTC.

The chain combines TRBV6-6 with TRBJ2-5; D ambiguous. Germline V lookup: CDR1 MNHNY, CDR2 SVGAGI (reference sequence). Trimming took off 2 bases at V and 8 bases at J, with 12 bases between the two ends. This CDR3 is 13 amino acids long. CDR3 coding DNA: TGTGCCAGCAGTTACATGGTCAGCGATACCCAGTACTTC. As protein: CASSYMVSDTQYF.

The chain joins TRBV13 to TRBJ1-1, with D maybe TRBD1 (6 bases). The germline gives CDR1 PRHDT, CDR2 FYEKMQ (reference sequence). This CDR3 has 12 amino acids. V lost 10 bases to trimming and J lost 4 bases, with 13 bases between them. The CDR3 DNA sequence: TGTGCCACTGCAAGACAGGTCACTGAAGCTTTCTTT. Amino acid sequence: CATARQVTEAFF.

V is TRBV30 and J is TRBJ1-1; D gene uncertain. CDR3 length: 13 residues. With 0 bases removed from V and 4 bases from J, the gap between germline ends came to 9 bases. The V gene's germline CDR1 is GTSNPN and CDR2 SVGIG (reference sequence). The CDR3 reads CAWSVLDGTEAFF. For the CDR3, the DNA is TGTGCCTGGAGTGTACTTGATGGCACTGAAGCTTTCTTT.

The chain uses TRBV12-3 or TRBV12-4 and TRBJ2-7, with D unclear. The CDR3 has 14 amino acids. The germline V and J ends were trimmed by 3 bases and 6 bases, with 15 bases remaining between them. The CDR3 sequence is CASSLVSGRAEQYF. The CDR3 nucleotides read TGTGCCAGCAGTTTGGTCTCCGGCCGGGCCGAGCAGTACTTC.

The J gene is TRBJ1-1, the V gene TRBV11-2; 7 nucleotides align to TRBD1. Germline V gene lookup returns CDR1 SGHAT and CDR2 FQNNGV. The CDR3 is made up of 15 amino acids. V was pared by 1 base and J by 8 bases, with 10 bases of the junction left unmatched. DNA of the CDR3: TGTGCCAGCAGCTTAGTTCTAGGGCGGGACAGAGAAGCTTTCTTT. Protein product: CASSLVLGRDREAFF.

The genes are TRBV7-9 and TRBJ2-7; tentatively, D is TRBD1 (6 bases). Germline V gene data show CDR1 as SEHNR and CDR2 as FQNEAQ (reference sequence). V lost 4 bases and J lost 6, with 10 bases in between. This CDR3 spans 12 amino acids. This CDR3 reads CASSSQGFEQYF. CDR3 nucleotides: TGTGCCAGCAGCTCACAGGGATTCGAGCAGTACTTC.

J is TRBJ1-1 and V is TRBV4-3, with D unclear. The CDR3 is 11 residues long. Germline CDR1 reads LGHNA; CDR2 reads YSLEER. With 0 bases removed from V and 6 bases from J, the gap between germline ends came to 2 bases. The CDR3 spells CASSQDAEAFF. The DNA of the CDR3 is TGCGCCAGCAGCCAAGATGCTGAAGCTTTCTTT.

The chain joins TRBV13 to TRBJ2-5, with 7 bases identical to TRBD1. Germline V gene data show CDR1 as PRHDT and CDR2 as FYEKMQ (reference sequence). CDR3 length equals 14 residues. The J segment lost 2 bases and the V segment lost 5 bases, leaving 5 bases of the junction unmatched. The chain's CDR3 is CASSRDSGQETQYF. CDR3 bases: TGTGCCAGCAGCCGGGACAGCGGACAAGAGACCCAGTACTTC.

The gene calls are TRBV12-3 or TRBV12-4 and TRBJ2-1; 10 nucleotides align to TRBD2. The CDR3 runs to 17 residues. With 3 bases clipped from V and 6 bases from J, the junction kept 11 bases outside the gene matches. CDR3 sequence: CASSFLAGDSTGNEQFF. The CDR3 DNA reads TGTGCCAGCAGTTTCCTAGCGGGAGATTCGACTGGCAATGAGCAGTTCTTC.

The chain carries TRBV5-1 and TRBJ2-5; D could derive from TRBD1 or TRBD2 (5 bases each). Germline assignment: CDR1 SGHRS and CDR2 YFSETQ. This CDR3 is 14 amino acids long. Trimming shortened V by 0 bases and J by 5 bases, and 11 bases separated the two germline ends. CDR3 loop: CASSLDGDGETQYF. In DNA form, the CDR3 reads TGCGCCAGCAGCTTGGACGGGGACGGGGAGACCCAGTACTTC.